Given below is one TCR beta chain in context. This clonotype was seen a few times. Its recognized antigen is unknown. No base-level quality is on record; no much larger clone is a single base apart. The data were produced on an Illumina HiSeq 1500. The public reads were reprocessed in TCRdb via fastp at Q25 and MiXCR, keeping in-frame beta chains. Identical CDR3 proteins give one entry, which carries the most common genes and DNA. This sample holds approximately 400,000 distinct CDR3 sequences; roughly a third were observed only once. The top ten clonotypes cover approximately 14% of the sample. This record comes from a study of T cell repertoires in cytomegalovirus infection (dated by TCRdb to the late 2010s). In the study overall: Because public TCR beta signatures pointed to carriage of CMV infection together with the matching HLA type, the HLA type of each donor mattered for the analysis. Study-wide findings and limitations: The ex vivo response was dominated by HLA-C-restricted CMV-specific TCR beta clonotypes, which also provided the single most frequent clonotype in two of eight donors. In both this cohort and an independent cohort of under 450 donors, the cumulative frequency of public TCR beta family members distinguished carriers of CMV infection plus the relevant HLA type.

V and J are truncated by 8 bases and 6 bases respectively, leaving an intervening sequence of 10 bases. From the cysteine through the phenylalanine, the CDR3 covers 12 amino acids. Of the read, only the CDR3 DNA is kept; its 36 bases are in frame from base 1. CDR1 and CDR2 are read off the germline V gene as SNHLY and FYNNEI. This receptor was identified in a human donor in good health (CMV status not recorded). Some clones in this sample may be carry-over from other donors' samples. The chain links TRBV2 with TRBJ2-2; tentative D gene TRBD2, with 5 bases matching. The sequencing input was PBMCs. In nucleotides, the sequence is TGTGCCAGCCTAATTAGCGCCGGGGAGCTGTTTTTT. Its translation reads: CASLISAGELFF.